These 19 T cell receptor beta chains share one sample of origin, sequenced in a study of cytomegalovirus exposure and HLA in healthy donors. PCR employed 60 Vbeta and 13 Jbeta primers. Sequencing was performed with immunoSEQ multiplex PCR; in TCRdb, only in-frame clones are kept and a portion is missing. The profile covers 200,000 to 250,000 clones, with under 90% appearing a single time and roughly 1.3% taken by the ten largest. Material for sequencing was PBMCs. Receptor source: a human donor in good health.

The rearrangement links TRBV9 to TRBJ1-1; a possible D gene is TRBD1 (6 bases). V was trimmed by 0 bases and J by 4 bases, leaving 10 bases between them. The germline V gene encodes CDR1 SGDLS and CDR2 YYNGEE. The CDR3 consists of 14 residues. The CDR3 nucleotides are TGTGCCAGCAGCGTAGCAGGGGCTCCCACTGAAGCTTTCTTT. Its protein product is CASSVAGAPTEAFF.

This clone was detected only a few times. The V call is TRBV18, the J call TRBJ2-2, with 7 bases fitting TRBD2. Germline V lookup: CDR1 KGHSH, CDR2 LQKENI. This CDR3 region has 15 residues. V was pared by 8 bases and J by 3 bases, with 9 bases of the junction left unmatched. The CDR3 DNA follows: TGTGCCAGCCGCAGCGGGATAGGGGACACCGGGGAGCTGTTTTTT. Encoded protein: CASRSGIGDTGELFF. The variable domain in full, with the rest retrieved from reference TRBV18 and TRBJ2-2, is NAGVMQNPRHLVRRRGQEARLRCSPMKGHSHVYWYRQLPEEGLKFMVYLQKENIIDESGMPKERFSAEFPKEGPSILRIQQVVRGDSAAYFCASRSGIGDTGELFFGEGSRLTVL.

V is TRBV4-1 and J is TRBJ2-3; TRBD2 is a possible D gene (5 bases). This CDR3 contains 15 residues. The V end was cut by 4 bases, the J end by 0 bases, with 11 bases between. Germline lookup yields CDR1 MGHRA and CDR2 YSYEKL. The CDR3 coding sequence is TGCGCCAGCAGCCGGGAGTTCCCTAGCACAGATACGCAGTATTTT. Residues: CASSREFPSTDTQYF.

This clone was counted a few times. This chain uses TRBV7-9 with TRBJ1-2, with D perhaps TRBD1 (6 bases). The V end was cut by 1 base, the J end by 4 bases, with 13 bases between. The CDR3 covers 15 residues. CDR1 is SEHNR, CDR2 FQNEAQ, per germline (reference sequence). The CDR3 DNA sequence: TGTGCCAGCAGCTTAGGCGGGGGCGCCGCCTATGGCTACACCTTC. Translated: CASSLGGGAAYGYTF.

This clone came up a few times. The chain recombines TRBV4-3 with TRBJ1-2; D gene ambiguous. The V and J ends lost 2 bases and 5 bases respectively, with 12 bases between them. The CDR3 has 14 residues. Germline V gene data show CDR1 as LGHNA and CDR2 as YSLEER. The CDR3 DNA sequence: TGCGCCAGCAGCCAAACCCGGGGTGATTATGGCTACACCTTC. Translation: CASSQTRGDYGYTF.

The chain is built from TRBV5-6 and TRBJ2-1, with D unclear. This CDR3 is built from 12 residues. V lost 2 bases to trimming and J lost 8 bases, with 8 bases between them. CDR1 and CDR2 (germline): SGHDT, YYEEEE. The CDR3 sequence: CASSLNTDEQFF. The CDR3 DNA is TGTGCCAGCAGCTTAAACACAGATGAGCAGTTCTTC. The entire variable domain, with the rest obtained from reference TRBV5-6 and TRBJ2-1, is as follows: DAGVTQSPTHLIKTRGQQVTLRCSPKSGHDTVSWYQQALGQGPQFIFQYYEEEERQRGNFPDRFSGHQFPNYSSELNVNALLLGDSALYLCASSLNTDEQFFGPGTRLTVL.

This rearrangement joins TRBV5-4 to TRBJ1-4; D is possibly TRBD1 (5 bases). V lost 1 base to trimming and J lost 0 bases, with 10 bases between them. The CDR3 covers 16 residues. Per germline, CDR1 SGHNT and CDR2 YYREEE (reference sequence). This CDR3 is CASSLRTRATNEKLFF. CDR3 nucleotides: TGTGCCAGCAGCTTGCGGACACGCGCAACTAATGAAAAACTGTTTTTT.

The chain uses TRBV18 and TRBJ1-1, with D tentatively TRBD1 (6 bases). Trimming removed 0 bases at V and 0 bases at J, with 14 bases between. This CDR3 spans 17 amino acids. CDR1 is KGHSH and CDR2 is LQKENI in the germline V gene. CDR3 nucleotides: TGTGCCAGCTCACCACCGAAGGCGGACAGTGTGAACACTGAAGCTTTCTTT. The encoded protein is CASSPPKADSVNTEAFF.

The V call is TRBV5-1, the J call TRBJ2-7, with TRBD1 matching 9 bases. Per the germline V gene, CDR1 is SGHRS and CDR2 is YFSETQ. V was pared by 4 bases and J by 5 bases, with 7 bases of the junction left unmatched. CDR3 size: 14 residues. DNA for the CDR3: TGCGCCAGCAGCGAGGACAGGGGATTCCACGAGCAGTACTTC. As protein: CASSEDRGFHEQYF.

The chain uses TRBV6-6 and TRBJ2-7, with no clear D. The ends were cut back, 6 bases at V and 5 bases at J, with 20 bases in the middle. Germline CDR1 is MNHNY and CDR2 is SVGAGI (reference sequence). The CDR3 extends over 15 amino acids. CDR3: CASSYRRSRGHEQYF. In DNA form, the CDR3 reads TGTGCCAGCAGCTATCGTCGGTCCAGAGGCCACGAGCAGTACTTC.

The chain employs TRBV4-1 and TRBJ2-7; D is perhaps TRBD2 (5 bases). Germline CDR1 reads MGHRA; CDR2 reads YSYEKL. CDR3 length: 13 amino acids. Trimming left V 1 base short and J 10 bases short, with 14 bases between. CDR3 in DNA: TGCGCCAGCAGCCAAGGGATTTTCGGGGAACAGTACTTC. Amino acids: CASSQGIFGEQYF.

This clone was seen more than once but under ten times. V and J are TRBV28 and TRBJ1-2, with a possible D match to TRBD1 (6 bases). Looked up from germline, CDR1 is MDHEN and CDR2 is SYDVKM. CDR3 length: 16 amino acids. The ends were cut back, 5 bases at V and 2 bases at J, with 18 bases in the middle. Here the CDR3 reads CASSTPGGAQNYGYTF. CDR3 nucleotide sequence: TGTGCCAGCAGTACCCCCGGGGGGGCGCAGAACTATGGCTACACCTTC.

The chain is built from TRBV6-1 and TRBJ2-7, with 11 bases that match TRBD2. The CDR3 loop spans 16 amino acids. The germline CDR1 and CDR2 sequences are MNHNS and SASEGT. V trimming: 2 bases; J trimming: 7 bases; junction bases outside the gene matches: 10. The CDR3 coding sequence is TGTGCCAGCAGTGAACAACTAGCGGGAGCTCCGGGGGAGCAGTACTTC. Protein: CASSEQLAGAPGEQYF.

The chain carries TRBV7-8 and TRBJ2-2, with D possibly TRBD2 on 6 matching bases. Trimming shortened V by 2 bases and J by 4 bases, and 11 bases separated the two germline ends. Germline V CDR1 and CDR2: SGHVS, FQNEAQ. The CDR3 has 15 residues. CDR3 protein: CASSLRDLATGELFF. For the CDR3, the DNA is TGTGCCAGCAGCTTAAGGGACTTAGCCACCGGGGAGCTGTTTTTT.

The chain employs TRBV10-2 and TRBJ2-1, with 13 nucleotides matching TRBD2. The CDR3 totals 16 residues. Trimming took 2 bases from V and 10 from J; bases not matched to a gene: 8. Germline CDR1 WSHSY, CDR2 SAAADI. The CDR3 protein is CASSEGGLAGVREQFF. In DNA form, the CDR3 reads TGCGCCAGCAGTGAGGGAGGACTAGCGGGAGTTCGAGAGCAGTTCTTC.

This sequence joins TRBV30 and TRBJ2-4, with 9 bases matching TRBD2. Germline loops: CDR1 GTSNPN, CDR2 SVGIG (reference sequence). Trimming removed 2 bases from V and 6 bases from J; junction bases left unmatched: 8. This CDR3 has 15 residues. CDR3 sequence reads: CAWSFETSGSNIQYF. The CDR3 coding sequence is TGTGCCTGGAGTTTCGAGACTAGCGGCTCAAACATTCAGTACTTC. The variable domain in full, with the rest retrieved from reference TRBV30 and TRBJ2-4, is SQTIHQWPATLVQPVGSPLSLECTVEGTSNPNLYWYRQAAGRGLQLLFYSVGIGQISSEVPQNLSASRPQDRQFILSSKKLLLSDSGFYLCAWSFETSGSNIQYFGAGTRLSVL.

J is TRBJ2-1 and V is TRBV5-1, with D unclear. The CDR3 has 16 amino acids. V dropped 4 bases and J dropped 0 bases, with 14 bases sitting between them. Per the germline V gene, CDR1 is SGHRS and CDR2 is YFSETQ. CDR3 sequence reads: CASSETVRGSYNEQFF. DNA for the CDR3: TGCGCCAGCAGCGAGACCGTTAGAGGCTCCTACAATGAGCAGTTCTTC. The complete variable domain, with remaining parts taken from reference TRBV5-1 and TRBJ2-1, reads KAGVTQTPRYLIKTRGQQVTLSCSPISGHRSVSWYQQTPGQGLQFLFEYFSETQRNKGNFPGRFSGRQFSNSRSEMNVSTLELGDSALYLCASSETVRGSYNEQFFGPGTRLTVL.

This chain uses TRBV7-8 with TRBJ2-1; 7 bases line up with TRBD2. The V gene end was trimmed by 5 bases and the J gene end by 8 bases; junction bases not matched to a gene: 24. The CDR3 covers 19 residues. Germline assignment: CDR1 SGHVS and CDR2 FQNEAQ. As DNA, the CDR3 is TGTGCCAGCAGCATTGTGATAACTAGCGCCAAAAGAGATATTGATGAGCAGTTCTTC. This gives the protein CASSIVITSAKRDIDEQFF.

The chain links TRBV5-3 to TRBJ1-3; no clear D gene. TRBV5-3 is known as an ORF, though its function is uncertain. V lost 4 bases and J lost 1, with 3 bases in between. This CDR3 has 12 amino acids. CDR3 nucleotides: TGTGCCAGAAGCCGTTCTGGAAACACCATATATTTT. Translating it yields CARSRSGNTIYF.